The 11 T cell receptor beta chains presented below share a single source sample, sequenced in a study of preoperative IRX-2 immunotherapy in early breast cancer. As for treatment: preoperative locoregional IRX-2 cytokine immunotherapy. Some clones are missing from TCRdb's copy, which holds only in-frame ones; the method was immunoSEQ multiplex PCR. The sample lists around 29,000 clones; around 90% were seen once. Specimen collection occurred from a patient treated with IRX-2 immunotherapy. The receptor source for this set is a human donor with breast cancer.

This chain links TRBV15 with TRBJ2-2; D not resolved. CDR3 length equals 14 residues. Trimming stripped 1 base from V and 6 bases from J, with 9 bases between. The germline V gene has CDR1 LNHNV and CDR2 YYDKDF (reference sequence). In DNA form, the CDR3 reads TGTGCCACCAGCAGAGCCGTCGTGTCCGGGGAGCTGTTTTTT. As protein: CATSRAVVSGELFF.

This chain connects TRBV30 to TRBJ1-6; 9 positions agree with TRBD1. This CDR3 is built from 13 residues. V shed 3 bases and J 9 bases; nucleotides not matched to a gene: 3. In germline, CDR1 is GTSNPN, CDR2 SVGIG (reference sequence). CDR3 sequence: CAWRGQGVSPLHF. Here the CDR3 DNA reads TGTGCCTGGAGGGGACAGGGTGTTTCACCCCTCCACTTT.

This clone has only one observation. The chain links TRBV5-2 to TRBJ2-7; the table names TRBD2, a call not compared with the DNA. TRBV5-2 is a known pseudogene. The CDR3 extends over 14 amino acids. The CDR3 sequence: CASSLAGGPYEQYF. CDR3 in DNA: TGTGCCAGCAGCCTCGCGGGGGGACCCTACGAGCAGTACTTC.

The chain links TRBV6-1 to TRBJ1-1; 8 nucleotides agree with TRBD1. Germline CDR1 is MNHNS and CDR2 is SASEGT. The CDR3 covers 15 residues. The V and J ends lost 7 bases and 1 base, in that order; junction bases with no gene match: 8. CDR3 loop: CASIQGAGGNTEAFF. DNA for the CDR3: TGTGCCAGCATTCAGGGGGCCGGGGGGAACACTGAAGCTTTCTTT.

The rearrangement joins TRBV9 to TRBJ2-1, with D maybe TRBD1 (6 bases). This CDR3 comprises 17 residues. V lost 7 bases and J lost 0, with 20 bases in between. Germline V gives CDR1 SGDLS, CDR2 YYNGEE. DNA for the CDR3: TGTGCCAGCTCAAGGTTGGACAGTCCTCTCTCCTACAATGAGCAGTTCTTC. This codes for CASSRLDSPLSYNEQFF.

The genes are TRBV4-1 and TRBJ1-5; no clear D gene. Germline V gene data show CDR1 as MGHRA and CDR2 as YSYEKL. V was clipped by 3 bases and J by 2 bases, with 17 bases between them. The CDR3 runs 17 residues. Here the CDR3 reads CASSQGFGVWRNQPQHF. The CDR3, as DNA: TGCGCCAGCAGCCAGGGCTTCGGGGTTTGGCGCAATCAGCCCCAGCATTTT.

The chain uses TRBV4-1 and TRBJ2-5, with 7 bases matching TRBD2. The CDR3 length is 14 residues. V dropped 0 bases and J dropped 5; count of bases not matched to a gene: 3. Germline-derived CDR1 and CDR2 are MGHRA and YSYEKL. CDR3 amino acids: CASSQDVGGETQYF. CDR3 coding DNA: TGCGCCAGCAGCCAAGATGTGGGAGGGGAGACCCAGTACTTC.

This chain uses TRBV28 with TRBJ1-1; the D is unclear. Trimming shortened V by 7 bases and J by 4 bases, and 19 bases separated the two germline ends. The germline gives CDR1 MDHEN, CDR2 SYDVKM. The CDR3 has 15 residues. The CDR3 coding sequence is TGTGCCAGCACCACGCCCCCCCTGTGGGGCACTGAAGCTTTCTTT. It encodes CASTTPPLWGTEAFF.

The chain carries TRBV5-1 and TRBJ2-2; weak D call: TRBD1 (5 bases). The CDR3 has 16 residues. From germline, CDR1 is SGHRS and CDR2 YFSETQ. Trimming shortened V by 0 bases and J by 9 bases, and 18 bases separated the two germline ends. CDR3 sequence: CASSLVVVGAARELFF. As DNA, the CDR3 is TGCGCCAGCAGCTTGGTTGTCGTTGGGGCTGCGAGGGAGCTGTTTTTT.

A single count supports this clone. V is TRBV18 and J is TRBJ2-3; TRBD1 agrees at 8 bases. This CDR3 comprises 14 residues. CDR1 and CDR2 from the germline V gene are KGHSH and LQKENI. V dropped 3 bases and J dropped 3; count of bases not matched to a gene: 2. The CDR3 here is CASSPGQVTDTQYF. CDR3 in DNA: TGTGCCAGCTCACCGGGACAGGTAACAGATACGCAGTATTTT.

This rearrangement joins TRBV19 to TRBJ1-2; possibly TRBD1 for D (6 bases). The germline V and J ends were trimmed by 1 base and 8 bases, with 14 bases remaining between them. This CDR3 has 14 residues. Germline loops: CDR1 LNHDA, CDR2 SQIVND (reference sequence). For the CDR3, the DNA is TGTGCCAGTAGTATAGCCCCGACAGGAGCCGGCTACACCTTC. Translating gives CASSIAPTGAGYTF.